Below, 5 T cell receptor beta chains from the same sample are listed, as sequenced in a study of cytomegalovirus exposure and HLA in healthy donors. The method was immunoSEQ multiplex PCR; TCRdb's version includes in-frame clones alone and lacks a portion of them. Among some 64,000 clones, approximately 96% were seen once, and the ten largest hold around 1.6%. Specimen: PBMCs. These receptors came from a woman aged 18-29 years in good health and CMV-seropositive.

V gene TRBV25-1 combines with J gene TRBJ2-2; D might be TRBD2 (6 bases). V was shortened by 3 bases and J by 0 bases, with 8 bases between the two germline ends. The CDR3 is made up of 15 amino acids. Looked up from germline, CDR1 is MGHDK and CDR2 is SYGVNS. The CDR3 region is CASSDSSANTGELFF. CDR3 DNA: TGTGCCAGCAGTGACTCTAGCGCGAACACCGGGGAGCTGTTTTTT.

The gene calls are TRBV14 and TRBJ2-1, with TRBD2 matching 8 bases. Germline values: CDR1 SGHDN, CDR2 FVKESK. V was pared by 1 base and J by 3 bases, with 5 bases of the junction left unmatched. The CDR3 runs to 16 residues. For the CDR3, the DNA is TGTGCCAGCAGCCAAGCTAGCGGGCGCTACTACAATGAGCAGTTCTTC. It yields the protein CASSQASGRYYNEQFF.

The CDR3 loop reads CATSRLGGNTEAFF. The CDR3 region has the DNA TGTGCCACCAGCAGACTAGGGGGGAACACTGAAGCTTTCTTT. The chain is built from TRBV15 and TRBJ1-1, with D perhaps TRBD1 (6 bases). The germline V gene has CDR1 LNHNV and CDR2 YYDKDF (reference sequence). The CDR3 totals 14 residues. Trimming stripped 2 bases from V and 1 base from J, with 8 bases between.

The genes are TRBV18 and TRBJ2-3, with D possibly being TRBD2 (5 bases). V dropped 4 bases and J dropped 1 base, with 9 bases sitting between them. Germline CDR1 is KGHSH and CDR2 is LQKENI. CDR3 length: 14 residues. CDR3 residues: CASSRSGGTDTQYF. The CDR3, as DNA: TGTGCCAGCTCACGAAGCGGAGGCACAGATACGCAGTATTTT.

This clone was detected only once. V usage is TRBV7-9 and J usage is TRBJ2-7; weak D call: TRBD1 (5 bases). The CDR3 runs 15 residues. Germline values: CDR1 SEHNR, CDR2 FQNEAQ (reference sequence). Trimming took off 2 bases at V and 6 bases at J, with 17 bases between the two ends. For the CDR3, the DNA is TGTGCCAGCAGCTTAACTCCTGCAGGGTCGGCCGAGCAGTACTTC. Its protein product is CASSLTPAGSAEQYF.